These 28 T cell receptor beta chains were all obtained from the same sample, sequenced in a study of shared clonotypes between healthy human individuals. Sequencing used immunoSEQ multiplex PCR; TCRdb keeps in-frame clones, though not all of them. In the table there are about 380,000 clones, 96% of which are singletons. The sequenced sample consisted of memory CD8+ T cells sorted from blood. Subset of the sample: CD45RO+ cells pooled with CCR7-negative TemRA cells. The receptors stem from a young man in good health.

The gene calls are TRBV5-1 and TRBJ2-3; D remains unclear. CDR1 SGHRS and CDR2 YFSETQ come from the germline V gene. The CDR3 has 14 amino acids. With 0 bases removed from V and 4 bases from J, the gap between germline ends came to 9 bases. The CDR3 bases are TGCGCCAGCAGCTTGGAGGCAGGTTCAGATACGCAGTATTTT. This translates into CASSLEAGSDTQYF.

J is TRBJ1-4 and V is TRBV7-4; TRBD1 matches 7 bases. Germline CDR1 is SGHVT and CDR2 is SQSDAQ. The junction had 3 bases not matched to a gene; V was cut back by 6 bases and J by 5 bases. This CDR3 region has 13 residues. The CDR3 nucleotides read TGTGCCAGCAGGACAGGGAGGAATGAAAAACTGTTTTTT. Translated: CASRTGRNEKLFF.

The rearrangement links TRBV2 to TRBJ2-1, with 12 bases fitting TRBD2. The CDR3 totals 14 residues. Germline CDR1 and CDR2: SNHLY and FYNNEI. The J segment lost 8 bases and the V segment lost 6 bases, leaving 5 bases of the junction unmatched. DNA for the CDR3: TGTGCCAGCAGACGGACTAGCGGGAAATATGAGCAGTTCTTC. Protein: CASRRTSGKYEQFF.

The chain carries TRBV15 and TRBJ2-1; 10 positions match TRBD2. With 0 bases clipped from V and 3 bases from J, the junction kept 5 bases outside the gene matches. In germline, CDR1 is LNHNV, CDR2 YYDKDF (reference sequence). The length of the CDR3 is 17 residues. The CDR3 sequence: CATSRDKRTSGYNEQFF. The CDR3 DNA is TGTGCCACCAGCAGAGATAAAAGGACTAGCGGCTACAATGAGCAGTTCTTC. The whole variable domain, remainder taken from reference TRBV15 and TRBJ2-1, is DAMVIQNPRYQVTQFGKPVTLSCSQTLNHNVMYWYQQKSSQAPKLLFHYYDKDFNNEADTPDNFQSRRPNTSFCFLDIRSPGLGDTAMYLCATSRDKRTSGYNEQFFGPGTRLTVL.

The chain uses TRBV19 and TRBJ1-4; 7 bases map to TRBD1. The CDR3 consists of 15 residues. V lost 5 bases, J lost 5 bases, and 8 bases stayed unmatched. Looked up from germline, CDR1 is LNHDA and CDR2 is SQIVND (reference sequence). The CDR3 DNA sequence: TGTGCCAGTAGTCGTCTGGGGACAGCGAATGAAAAACTGTTTTTT. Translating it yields CASSRLGTANEKLFF.

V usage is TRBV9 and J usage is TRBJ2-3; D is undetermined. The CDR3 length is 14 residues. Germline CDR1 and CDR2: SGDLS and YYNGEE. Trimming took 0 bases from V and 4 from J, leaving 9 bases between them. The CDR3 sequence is CASSVVGSPDTQYF. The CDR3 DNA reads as TGTGCCAGCAGCGTAGTTGGGTCCCCAGATACGCAGTATTTT.

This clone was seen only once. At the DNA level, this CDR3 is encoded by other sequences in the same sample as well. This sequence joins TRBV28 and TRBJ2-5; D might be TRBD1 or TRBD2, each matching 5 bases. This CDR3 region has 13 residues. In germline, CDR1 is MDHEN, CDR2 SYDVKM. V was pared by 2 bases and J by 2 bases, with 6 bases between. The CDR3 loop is CASSLGGQETQYF. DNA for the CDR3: TGTGCCAGCAGTTTAGGGGGACAAGAGACCCAGTACTTC.

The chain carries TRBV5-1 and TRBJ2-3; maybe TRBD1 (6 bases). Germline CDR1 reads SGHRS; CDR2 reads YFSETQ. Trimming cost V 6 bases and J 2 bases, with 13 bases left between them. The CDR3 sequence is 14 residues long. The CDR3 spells CASKVGTITDTQYF. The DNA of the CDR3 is TGCGCCAGCAAGGTGGGGACAATCACAGATACGCAGTATTTT.

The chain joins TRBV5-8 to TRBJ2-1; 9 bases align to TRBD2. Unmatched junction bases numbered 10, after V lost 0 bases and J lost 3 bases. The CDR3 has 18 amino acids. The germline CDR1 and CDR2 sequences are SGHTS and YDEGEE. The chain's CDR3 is CASSLAGRASGNYNEQFF. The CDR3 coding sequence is TGTGCCAGCAGCTTGGCAGGGAGGGCTAGCGGGAACTACAATGAGCAGTTCTTC. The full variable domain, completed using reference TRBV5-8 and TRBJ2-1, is EAGVTQSPTHLIKTRGQQATLRCSPISGHTSVYWYQQALGLGLQFLLWYDEGEERNRGNFPPRFSGRQFPNYSSELNVNALELEDSALYLCASSLAGRASGNYNEQFFGPGTRLTVL.

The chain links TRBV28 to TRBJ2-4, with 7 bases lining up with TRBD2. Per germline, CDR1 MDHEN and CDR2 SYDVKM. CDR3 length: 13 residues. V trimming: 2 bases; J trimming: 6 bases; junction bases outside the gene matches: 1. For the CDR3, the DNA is TGTGCCAGCAGTTTACCTAGCGGAAACATTCAGTACTTC. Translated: CASSLPSGNIQYF.

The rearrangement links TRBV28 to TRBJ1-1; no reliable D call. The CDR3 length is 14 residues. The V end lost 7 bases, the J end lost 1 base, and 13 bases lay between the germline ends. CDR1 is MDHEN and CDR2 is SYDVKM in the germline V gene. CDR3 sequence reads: CASITSGRNTEAFF. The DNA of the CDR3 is TGTGCCAGCATTACTTCCGGGAGGAACACTGAAGCTTTCTTT.

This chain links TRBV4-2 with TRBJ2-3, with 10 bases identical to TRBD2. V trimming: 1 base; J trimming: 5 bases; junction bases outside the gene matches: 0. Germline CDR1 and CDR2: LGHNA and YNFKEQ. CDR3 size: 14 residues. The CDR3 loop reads CASSQASGRDTQYF. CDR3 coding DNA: TGTGCCAGCAGCCAAGCTAGCGGGAGAGATACGCAGTATTTT.

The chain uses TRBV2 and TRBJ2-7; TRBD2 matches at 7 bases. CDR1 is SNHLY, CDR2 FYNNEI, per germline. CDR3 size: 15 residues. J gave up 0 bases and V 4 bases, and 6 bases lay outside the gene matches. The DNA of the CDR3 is TGTGCCAGCAGTGGTCGGCGGGGGAGCTCCTACGAGCAGTACTTC. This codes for CASSGRRGSSYEQYF.

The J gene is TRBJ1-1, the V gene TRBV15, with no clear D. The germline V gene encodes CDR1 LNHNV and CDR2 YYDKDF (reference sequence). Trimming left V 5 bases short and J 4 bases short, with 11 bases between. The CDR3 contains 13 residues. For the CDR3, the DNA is TGTGCCACCAGCGGCCAGATGAGCACTGAAGCTTTCTTT. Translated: CATSGQMSTEAFF. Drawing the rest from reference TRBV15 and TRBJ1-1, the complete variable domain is DAMVIQNPRYQVTQFGKPVTLSCSQTLNHNVMYWYQQKSSQAPKLLFHYYDKDFNNEADTPDNFQSRRPNTSFCFLDIRSPGLGDTAMYLCATSGQMSTEAFFGQGTRLTVV.

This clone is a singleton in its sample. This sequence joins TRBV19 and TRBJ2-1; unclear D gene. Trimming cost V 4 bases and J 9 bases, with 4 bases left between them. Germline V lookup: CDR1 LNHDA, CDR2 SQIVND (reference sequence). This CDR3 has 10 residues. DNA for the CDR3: TGTGCCAGTAGTAATGGTGAGCAGTTCTTC. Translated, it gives CASSNGEQFF. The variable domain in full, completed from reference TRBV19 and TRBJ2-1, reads DGGITQSPKYLFRKEGQNVTLSCEQNLNHDAMYWYRQDPGQGLRLIYYSQIVNDFQKGDIAEGYSVSREKKESFPLTVTSAQKNPTAFYLCASSNGEQFFGPGTRLTVL.

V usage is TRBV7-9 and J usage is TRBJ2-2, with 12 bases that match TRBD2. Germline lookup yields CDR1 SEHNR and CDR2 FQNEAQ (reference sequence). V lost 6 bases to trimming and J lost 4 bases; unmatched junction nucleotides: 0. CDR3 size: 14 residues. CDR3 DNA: TGTGCCAGCAGGACTAGCGGGAGCACCGGGGAGCTGTTTTTT. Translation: CASRTSGSTGELFF.

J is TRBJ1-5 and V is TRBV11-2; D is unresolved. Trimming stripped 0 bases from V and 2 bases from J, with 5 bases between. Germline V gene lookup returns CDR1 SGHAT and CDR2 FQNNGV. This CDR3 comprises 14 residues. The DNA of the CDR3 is TGTGCCAGCAGCTTAGACATGGGCAATCAGCCCCAGCATTTT. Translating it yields CASSLDMGNQPQHF.

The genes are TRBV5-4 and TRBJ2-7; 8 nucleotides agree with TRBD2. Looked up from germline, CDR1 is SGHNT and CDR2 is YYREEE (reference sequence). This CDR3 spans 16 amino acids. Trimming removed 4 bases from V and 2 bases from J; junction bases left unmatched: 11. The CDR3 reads CASSSGGRPSPYEQYF. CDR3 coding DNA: TGTGCCAGCAGCAGCGGCGGGAGGCCCAGCCCCTACGAGCAGTACTTC.

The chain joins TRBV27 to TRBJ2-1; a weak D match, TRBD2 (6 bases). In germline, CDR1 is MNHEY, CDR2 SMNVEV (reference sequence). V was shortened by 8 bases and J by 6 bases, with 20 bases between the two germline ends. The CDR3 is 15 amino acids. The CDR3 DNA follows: TGTGCCAGCTCCCAAACCCGGAGGGCCCGCAATGAGCAGTTCTTC. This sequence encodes CASSQTRRARNEQFF.

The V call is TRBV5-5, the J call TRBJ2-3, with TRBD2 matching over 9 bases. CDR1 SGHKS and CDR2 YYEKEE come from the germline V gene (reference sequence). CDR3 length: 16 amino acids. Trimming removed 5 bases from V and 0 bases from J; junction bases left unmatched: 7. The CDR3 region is CASSSSGSSSTDTQYF. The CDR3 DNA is TGTGCCAGCAGTAGTAGCGGGAGCTCTAGCACAGATACGCAGTATTTT. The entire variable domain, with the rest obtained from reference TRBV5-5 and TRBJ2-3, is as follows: DAGVTQSPTHLIKTRGQQVTLRCSPISGHKSVSWYQQVLGQGPQFIFQYYEKEERGRGNFPDRFSARQFPNYSSELNVNALLLGDSALYLCASSSSGSSSTDTQYFGPGTRLTVL.

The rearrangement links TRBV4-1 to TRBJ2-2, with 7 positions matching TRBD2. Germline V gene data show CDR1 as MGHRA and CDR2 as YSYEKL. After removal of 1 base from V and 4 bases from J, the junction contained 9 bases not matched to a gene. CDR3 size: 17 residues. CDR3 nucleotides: TGCGCCAGCAGCCAAGCAGGATCGACTAGCCTCACCGGGGAGCTGTTTTTT. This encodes CASSQAGSTSLTGELFF.

In DNA, the CDR3 is TGTGCCAGCAGCCATCGTGGGGGAGGAAACACAGATACGCAGTATTTT. Translating it yields CASSHRGGGNTDTQYF. The chain recombines TRBV14 with TRBJ2-3; possibly TRBD2 for D (6 bases). Trimming removed 3 bases from V and 2 bases from J, with 15 bases in between. Germline V CDR1 and CDR2: SGHDN, FVKESK. CDR3 size: 16 residues.

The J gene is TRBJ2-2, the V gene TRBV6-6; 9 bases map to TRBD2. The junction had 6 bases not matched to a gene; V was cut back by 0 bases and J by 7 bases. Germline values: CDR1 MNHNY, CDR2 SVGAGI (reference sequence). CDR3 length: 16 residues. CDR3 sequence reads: CASSYSREGPDGELFF. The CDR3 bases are TGTGCCAGCAGTTACTCGCGGGAGGGCCCTGACGGGGAGCTGTTTTTT.

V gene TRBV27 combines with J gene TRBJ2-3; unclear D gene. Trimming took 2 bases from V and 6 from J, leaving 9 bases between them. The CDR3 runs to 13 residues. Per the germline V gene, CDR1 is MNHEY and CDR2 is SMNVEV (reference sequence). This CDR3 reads CASSLRLLDTQYF. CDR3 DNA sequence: TGTGCCAGCAGTTTAAGGCTGCTGGATACGCAGTATTTT.

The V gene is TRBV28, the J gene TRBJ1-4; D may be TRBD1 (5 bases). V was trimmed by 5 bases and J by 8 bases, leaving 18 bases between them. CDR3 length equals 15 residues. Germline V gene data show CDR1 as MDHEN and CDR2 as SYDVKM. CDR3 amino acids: CASSRMLGGVEKLFF. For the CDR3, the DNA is TGTGCCAGCAGTCGAATGCTCGGGGGAGTCGAAAAACTGTTTTTT.

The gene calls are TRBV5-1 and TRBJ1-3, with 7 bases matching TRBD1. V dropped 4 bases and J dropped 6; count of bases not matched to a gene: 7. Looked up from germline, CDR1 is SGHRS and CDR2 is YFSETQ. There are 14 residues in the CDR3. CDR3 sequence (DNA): TGCGCCAGCAGCGTAGACAGGGCGGCAAACACCATATATTTT. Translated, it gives CASSVDRAANTIYF.

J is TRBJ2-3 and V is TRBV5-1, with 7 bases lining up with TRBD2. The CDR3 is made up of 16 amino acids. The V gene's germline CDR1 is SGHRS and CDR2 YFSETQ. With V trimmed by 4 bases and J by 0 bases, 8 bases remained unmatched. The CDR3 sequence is CASSAFLAASTDTQYF. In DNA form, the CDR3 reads TGCGCCAGCAGCGCGTTTCTAGCGGCTAGCACAGATACGCAGTATTTT.

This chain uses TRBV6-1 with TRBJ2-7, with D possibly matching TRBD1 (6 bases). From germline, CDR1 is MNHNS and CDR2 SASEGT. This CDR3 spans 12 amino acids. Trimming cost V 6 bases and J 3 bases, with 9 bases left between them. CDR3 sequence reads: CASRDSHYEQYF. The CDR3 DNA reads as TGTGCCAGCAGGGACAGTCACTACGAGCAGTACTTC.